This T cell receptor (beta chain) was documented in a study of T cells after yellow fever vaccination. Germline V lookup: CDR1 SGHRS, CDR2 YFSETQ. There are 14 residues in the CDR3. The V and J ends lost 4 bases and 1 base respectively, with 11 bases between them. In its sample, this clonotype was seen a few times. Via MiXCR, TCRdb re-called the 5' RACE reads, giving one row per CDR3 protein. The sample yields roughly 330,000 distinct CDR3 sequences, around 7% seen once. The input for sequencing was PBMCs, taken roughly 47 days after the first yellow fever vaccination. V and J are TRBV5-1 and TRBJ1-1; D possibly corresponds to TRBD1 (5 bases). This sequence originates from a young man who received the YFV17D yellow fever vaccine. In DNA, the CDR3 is TGCGCCAGCAGCACCCTCGGGGCGAACACTGAAGCTTTCTTT. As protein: CASSTLGANTEAFF.